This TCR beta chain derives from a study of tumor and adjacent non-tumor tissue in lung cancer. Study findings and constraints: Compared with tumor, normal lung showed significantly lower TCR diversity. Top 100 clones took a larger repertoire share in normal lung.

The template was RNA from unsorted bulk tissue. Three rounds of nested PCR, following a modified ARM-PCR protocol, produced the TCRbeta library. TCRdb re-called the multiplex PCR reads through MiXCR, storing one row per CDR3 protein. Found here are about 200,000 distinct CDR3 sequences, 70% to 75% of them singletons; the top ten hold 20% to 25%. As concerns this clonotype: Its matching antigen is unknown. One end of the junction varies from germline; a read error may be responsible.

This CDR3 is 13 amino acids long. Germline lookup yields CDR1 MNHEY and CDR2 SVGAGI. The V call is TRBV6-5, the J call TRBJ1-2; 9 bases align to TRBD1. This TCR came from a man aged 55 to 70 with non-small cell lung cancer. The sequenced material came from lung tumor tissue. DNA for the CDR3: TGTGCTAGCAGAAAACAGGGGGCGCCTGGCTACGCCTTC. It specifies CASRKQGAPGYAF.